This T cell receptor beta chain was recovered during a study of cytomegalovirus exposure and HLA in healthy donors. As to this clone: What it binds is unknown.

In the PCR, 60 Vbeta and 13 Jbeta primers were used. Assay: immunoSEQ multiplex PCR; the TCRdb copy retains only in-frame clones and omits some. This sample has under 200,000 clones, with about four fifths found just once. Study observations and caveats: Researchers reported that a few CMV-associated chains were confirmed in vitro as CMV antigen-specific. According to a later analysis, donors in an Asian-associated ancestry cluster reportedly had fewer N-insertions than the approximately 620-donor mean.

Trimming shortened V by 0 bases and J by 0 bases, and 8 bases separated the two germline ends. The CDR3 loop spans 15 amino acids. The germline gives CDR1 MNHEY, CDR2 SVGAGI. The sample was PBMCs. This rearrangement joins TRBV6-5 to TRBJ1-2; no firm D call. This receptor was obtained from a male donor in good health and CMV-seropositive. Written as DNA, the CDR3 is TGTGCCAGCAGTTACTCTGGCGGAGCTAACTATGGCTACACCTTC. This codes for CASSYSGGANYGYTF.